This section outlines one T cell receptor (beta chain) sequence together with its context. These data originate in a study of blood T cell repertoires in COVID-19. Study-level background: Acute-phase and convalescent COVID-19 samples originated in the United States, Italy and Spain.

Some clones are missing from TCRdb's copy, which holds only in-frame ones; the method was immunoSEQ multiplex PCR. This table holds 150,000 to 190,000 clones, approximately 73% found once. Trimming left V 6 bases short and J 4 bases short, with 18 bases between. CDR1 is MNHEY and CDR2 is SMNVEV in the germline V gene (reference sequence). This CDR3 contains 15 residues. This receptor was obtained from a woman aged 80 or over with acute or convalescent COVID-19. Sequenced sample: peripheral blood. V usage is TRBV27 and J usage is TRBJ1-1; perhaps TRBD1 as D (6 bases). The CDR3 DNA reads as TGTGCCAGCAGGGCTCTTGGGGGGGCGAGCACTGAAGCTTTCTTT. This translates into CASRALGGASTEAFF.